This T cell receptor (delta chain) stems from a study of gamma-delta chains in newborns, infants, children. In the study overall: Microbial exposure reportedly drives polyclonal innate γδ T cell expansion after birth.

With 4 bases clipped from V and 0 bases from J, the junction kept 12 bases outside the gene matches. The CDR3 runs 17 residues. CDR1 is GEAIGNYY, CDR2 EKD, per germline. This clone has only a few counts. A single base separates this from a much larger clone, so it may be a read error. Other DNA sequences in the sample encode the same CDR3. TCRdb re-called the reads via CATT. This table has some 4,900 delta-chain clones, over 4% appearing once. Sequenced material: blood. The genes are TRDV2 and TRDJ1; TRDD3 matches 8 bases. This clonotype was sampled from a child who was a newborn, infant or young child, either healthy, febrile or measles-vaccinated (not recorded which). The CDR3 loop reads CACDDVAGGQYTDKLIF. In nucleotides, the CDR3 is TGTGCCTGTGATGACGTGGCTGGGGGACAGTACACCGATAAACTCATCTTT.